The 21 T cell receptor beta chains below come from one sample, sequenced in a study of blood T cell repertoires in COVID-19. Only in-frame clones appear in the TCRdb table, and some are missing; sequencing was by immunoSEQ multiplex PCR. The data contain roughly 150,000 clones, about four fifths of them singletons. The specimen was peripheral blood. Source of these receptors: a man aged 60 to 75 with acute or convalescent COVID-19.

V is TRBV9 and J is TRBJ1-3, with D perhaps matching TRBD1 (5 bases). The CDR3 totals 18 residues. Germline CDR1 and CDR2: SGDLS and YYNGEE. Between the trimmed V and J ends, which lost 3 bases and 2 bases, there was a span of 21 bases. This chain's CDR3 is CASSDNTRRGVAGNTIYF. The CDR3, as DNA: TGTGCCAGCAGCGACAATACCCGACGGGGGGTGGCTGGAAACACCATATATTTT.

This chain links TRBV5-1 with TRBJ2-5; the D is unclear. The V end was cut by 0 bases, the J end by 2 bases, with 8 bases between. This CDR3 spans 14 amino acids. Germline V lookup: CDR1 SGHRS, CDR2 YFSETQ. The CDR3 DNA follows: TGCGCCAGCAGCTTGGCTCTTTCTCAAGAGACCCAGTACTTC. Translation: CASSLALSQETQYF.

J is TRBJ1-5 and V is TRBV28, with 9 bases identical to TRBD1. There are 13 residues in the CDR3. V lost 6 bases to trimming and J lost 10 bases; unmatched junction nucleotides: 7. The germline CDR1 and CDR2 sequences are MDHEN and SYDVKM. The CDR3 DNA sequence: TGTGCCAGCAGGGGACAGGGAGGACGACCCCAGCATTTT. Its protein product is CASRGQGGRPQHF. The variable domain in full, completed from reference TRBV28 and TRBJ1-5, reads DVKVTQSSRYLVKRTGEKVFLECVQDMDHENMFWYRQDPGLGLRLIYFSYDVKMKEKGDIPEGYSVSREKKERFSLILESASTNQTSMYLCASRGQGGRPQHFGDGTRLSIL.

The rearrangement joins TRBV5-1 to TRBJ2-1; tentatively, D is TRBD2 (5 bases). V was pared by 0 bases and J by 5 bases, with 12 bases between. Germline-derived CDR1 and CDR2 are SGHRS and YFSETQ. This CDR3 is 15 amino acids long. Written as DNA, the CDR3 is TGCGCCAGCAGCTTGGCGGGGTACCCAAACAATGAGCAGTTCTTC. This gives the protein CASSLAGYPNNEQFF.

The rearrangement joins TRBV27 to TRBJ2-3, with 7 bases matching TRBD2. This CDR3 comprises 15 residues. After removal of 4 bases from V and 2 bases from J, the junction contained 6 bases not matched to a gene. CDR1 and CDR2 from the germline V gene are MNHEY and SMNVEV (reference sequence). CDR3 nucleotide sequence: TGTGCCAGCAGTTCCACTCTAGCGGCCACAGATACGCAGTATTTT. This gives the protein CASSSTLAATDTQYF.

This clone was seen only once. The chain has TRBV7-3 and TRBJ2-5, with 7 bases identical to TRBD2. The germline V gene encodes CDR1 SGHTA and CDR2 FQGTGA. The CDR3 totals 13 residues. V was clipped by 5 bases and J by 5 bases; unmatched bases: 5. The CDR3 protein is CASSLLGRETQYF. The DNA of the CDR3 is TGTGCCAGCAGCCTCCTCGGGAGGGAGACCCAGTACTTC.

The chain links TRBV19 to TRBJ1-5; weak D call: TRBD1 (6 bases). Trimming removed 6 bases from V and 9 bases from J, with 21 bases in between. From germline, CDR1 is LNHDA and CDR2 SQIVND (reference sequence). The CDR3 runs to 15 residues. The CDR3 is CASREGQGLLGPQHF. The DNA for the CDR3 is TGTGCCAGTAGAGAAGGGCAGGGGCTGTTAGGGCCCCAGCATTTT.

The J gene is TRBJ1-6, the V gene TRBV11-2, with TRBD1 matching over 7 bases. Germline V lookup: CDR1 SGHAT, CDR2 FQNNGV. The length of the CDR3 is 16 residues. V gave up 4 bases and J gave up 9 bases; unmatched junction bases: 12. CDR3 residues: CASSSLTGSAGSPLHF. The CDR3 coding sequence is TGTGCCAGCAGCTCCCTGACAGGGTCCGCCGGTTCACCCCTCCACTTT. The complete variable domain, with remaining parts taken from reference TRBV11-2 and TRBJ1-6, reads EAGVAQSPRYKIIEKRQSVAFWCNPISGHATLYWYQQILGQGPKLLIQFQNNGVVDDSQLPKDRFSAERLKGVDSTLKIQPAKLEDSAVYLCASSSLTGSAGSPLHFGNGTRLTVT.

This chain links TRBV6-6 with TRBJ1-1; D uncertain. From germline, CDR1 is MNHNY and CDR2 SVGAGI (reference sequence). The length of the CDR3 is 13 residues. Trimming shortened V by 6 bases and J by 4 bases, and 12 bases separated the two germline ends. CDR3 region: CASSPRGGTEAFF. DNA for the CDR3: TGTGCCAGCAGCCCCCGGGGTGGCACTGAAGCTTTCTTT.

V gene TRBV21-1 combines with J gene TRBJ2-3; TRBD1, the table's D call, was not compared with the DNA. TRBV21-1 is listed as a pseudogene. The CDR3 contains 18 residues. Written as DNA, the CDR3 is TGTGCCGGGGGTCAGGAGACAGGACCGCTCGGGGGCACAGATACGCAGTATTTT. As protein: CAGGQETGPLGGTDTQYF.

This chain links TRBV29-1 with TRBJ1-2, with a possible D match to TRBD1 (5 bases). The CDR3 length is 14 residues. Trimming took off 2 bases at V and 4 bases at J, with 14 bases between the two ends. Per germline, CDR1 SQVTM and CDR2 ANQGSEA. The CDR3 spells CSVERQGRVYGYTF. The CDR3 coding sequence is TGCAGCGTTGAACGCCAGGGCCGGGTCTATGGCTACACCTTC.

The V call is TRBV29-1, the J call TRBJ2-1; D perhaps matches TRBD2 (6 bases). Germline CDR1 is SQVTM and CDR2 is ANQGSEA. Trimming took off 5 bases at V and 6 bases at J, with 14 bases between the two ends. This CDR3 comprises 13 residues. The CDR3 protein is CSVREIGGNEQFF. The DNA of the CDR3 is TGCAGCGTTCGGGAGATCGGGGGCAATGAGCAGTTCTTC.

The chain uses TRBV4-3 and TRBJ2-7; TRBD2 agrees at 10 bases. The CDR3 covers 15 residues. The V and J ends lost 0 bases and 7 bases, in that order; junction bases with no gene match: 6. Germline V gene sequence: CDR1 LGHNA, CDR2 YSLEER. CDR3 region: CASSQEVAGGWEQYF. CDR3 nucleotides: TGCGCCAGCAGCCAAGAGGTAGCGGGGGGTTGGGAGCAGTACTTC.

This chain connects TRBV29-1 to TRBJ1-4; 8 nucleotides line up with TRBD1. The germline V gene encodes CDR1 SQVTM and CDR2 ANQGSEA. The CDR3 is 14 residues long. V was clipped by 3 bases and J by 7 bases; unmatched bases: 7. CDR3 sequence (DNA): TGCAGCGTTGACAGCCCAGGGGGCGGTGAAAAACTGTTTTTT. It specifies CSVDSPGGGEKLFF.

The count of this clone is one. V and J are TRBV7-2 and TRBJ1-3, with 8 bases that match TRBD1. Germline CDR1 reads SGHTA; CDR2 reads FQGNSA. This CDR3 is 16 amino acids long. V gave up 3 bases and J gave up 4 bases; unmatched junction bases: 8. The CDR3: CASSLRGTGSGNTIYF. CDR3 DNA sequence: TGTGCCAGCAGCTTGAGAGGGACAGGCTCCGGAAACACCATATATTTT.

V is TRBV6-5 and J is TRBJ1-3; TRBD1 matches at 10 bases. The CDR3 is 14 residues long. Germline V lookup: CDR1 MNHEY, CDR2 SVGAGI. The junction had 5 bases not matched to a gene; V was cut back by 6 bases and J by 6 bases. The CDR3 loop is CASSLTGGENTIYF. The CDR3 nucleotides are TGTGCCAGCAGCTTGACAGGGGGCGAAAACACCATATATTTT.

This clone was recorded only once. The rearrangement uses TRBV3-1 (or the pseudogene TRBV3-2) and TRBJ2-3; no definite D call. Germline CDR1 reads LGHDT; CDR2 reads YNNKEL (reference sequence). Trimming pared 6 bases from V and 1 base from J, leaving 5 bases between. This CDR3 region has 12 residues. CDR3 bases: TGTGCCAGCAGTCGGGGCACAGATACGCAGTATTTT. Amino acid sequence: CASSRGTDTQYF.

This sequence joins TRBV5-4 and TRBJ2-2, with 7 bases fitting TRBD1. In germline, CDR1 is SGHNT, CDR2 YYREEE (reference sequence). The CDR3 consists of 15 residues. With V trimmed by 5 bases and J by 1 base, 5 bases remained unmatched. CDR3 sequence reads: CASRLQGRNTGELFF. As DNA, the CDR3 is TGTGCCAGCAGGCTACAGGGGAGGAACACCGGGGAGCTGTTTTTT.

This chain uses TRBV4-3 with TRBJ2-5, with TRBD1 matching 7 bases. Germline CDR1 is LGHNA and CDR2 is YSLEER. With 4 bases clipped from V and 7 bases from J, the junction kept 9 bases outside the gene matches. The CDR3 has 14 amino acids. The CDR3 DNA follows: TGCGCCAGCAGCCCGCAGGGGGACCGGGGGACCCAGTACTTC. It specifies CASSPQGDRGTQYF.

The V gene is TRBV6-5, the J gene TRBJ1-6; 9 nucleotides agree with TRBD1. Germline CDR1 is MNHEY and CDR2 is SVGAGI. The CDR3 runs to 14 residues. J gave up 10 bases and V 6 bases, and 7 bases lay outside the gene matches. In DNA, the CDR3 is TGTGCCAGCAGCCCGGGACAGGGCAGATCACCCCTCCACTTT. It translates to CASSPGQGRSPLHF.

DNA for the CDR3: TGCGCCAGCTCAACGGGGAGCTCCTACAATGAGCAGTTCTTC. Translating it yields CASSTGSSYNEQFF. This chain connects TRBV5-1 to TRBJ2-1; D may be TRBD2 (5 bases). The length of the CDR3 is 14 residues. The germline V and J ends were trimmed by 7 bases and 0 bases, with 11 bases remaining between them. Germline V CDR1 and CDR2: SGHRS, YFSETQ.